A selection of T cell receptor beta chains follows, all from one sample in a study of T cells in Graves' hyperthyroidism and ophthalmopathy. Each CDR3 protein is one row after TCRdb ran MiXCR on the multiplex PCR reads. This table holds 190,000 or so distinct CDR3 sequences, about 16% found once. The sequenced material came from blood. These receptors came from a man aged 40-50 years with Graves' hyperthyroidism. CDR3s include the opening cysteine and the closing phenylalanine or tryptophan. D genes are given only for firm matches. Size is omitted from some rows. Given values are once, few, many or a class for expanded clones.

v_call,cdr3_length,d_call,j_call,clone_size,cdr3_nt,cdr3_aa
TRBV20-1,14,-,TRBJ1-2,few,TGCAGTGCTAGAGATATGGTGGCTAACTATGGCTACACCTTC,CSARDMVANYGYTF
TRBV28,17,TRBD1,TRBJ1-5,many,TGTGCCAGCAATTCTTTGGGGACAGGGGGAAGCAATCAGCCCCAGCATTTT,CASNSLGTGGSNQPQHF
TRBV7-2,16,-,TRBJ2-2,-,TGTGCCAGCAGTTCGGACAGACTAAGTAACACCGGGGAGCTGTTTTTT,CASSSDRLSNTGELFF
TRBV19,13,-,TRBJ1-5,few,TGTGCCAGTACACAGGGTGAGGGCCAGCCCCAGCATTTT,CASTQGEGQPQHF
TRBV6-2/TRBV6-3,14,-,TRBJ1-2,-,TGTGCCAGCGGGTTCACGAGGGGATTAGGTGGCTACACCTTC,CASGFTRGLGGYTF
TRBV6-2/TRBV6-3,16,-,TRBJ2-5,many,TGTGCCAGCAGTTGGGGTCCGAACAACTTGCAAGAGACCCAGTACTTC,CASSWGPNNLQETQYF
TRBV10-3,16,TRBD1,TRBJ1-5,-,TGTGCCATCAGTGAGTCGAAGGGGGCTAGCAATCAGCCCCAGCATTTT,CAISESKGASNQPQHF
TRBV6-1,16,-,TRBJ2-5,-,TGTGCCAGCAACCCCGTGAACACAGGGACGCGAGAGACCCAGTACTTC,CASNPVNTGTRETQYF
TRBV27,15,-,TRBJ2-3,many,TGTGCCAGCAGTGCCTCCAGGACAACCCGGGATACGCAGTATTTT,CASSASRTTRDTQYF
TRBV6-1,12,-,TRBJ2-7,many,TGTGCCAGCAGTGAAGGGTCCCGAGGGCAGTACTTC,CASSEGSRGQYF
TRBV7-2,11,-,TRBJ2-5,many,TGTGCCAGCAGCTTATACGAGACCCAGTACTTC,CASSLYETQYF
TRBV10-3,13,-,TRBJ1-3,many,TGTGCCATCAGTGAAGACAGCAGAAACACCATATATTTT,CAISEDSRNTIYF
TRBV7-9,14,-,TRBJ2-2,-,TGTGCCAGCAGCCCAGGGAGTTCGTCCGGGGAGCTGTTTTTT,CASSPGSSSGELFF
TRBV5-6,12,TRBD1,TRBJ2-1,many,TGTGCCAGCAGCTTGGCAGGGGGCCAGTCGTTCTTC,CASSLAGGQSFF
TRBV5-1,15,-,TRBJ2-5,few,TGCGCCAGCAGCTTGTATCCTCAGGGCCAAGAGACCCAGTACTTC,CASSLYPQGQETQYF
TRBV7-9,14,-,TRBJ1-2,many,TGTGCCAGCAGCTTATCCCGGACTGACTATGGCTACACCTTC,CASSLSRTDYGYTF
TRBV4-3,18,TRBD1,TRBJ2-1,-,TGCGCCAGCAGCCGTTTCGCGATTCCGGGACAGGCTGTCTATGAGCAGTTCTTC,CASSRFAIPGQAVYEQFF
TRBV6-1,18,TRBD1,TRBJ2-3,-,TGTGCCAGCAGTGTTGACAGGGGGTGGATGTTAGGGACAGATACGCAGTATTTT,CASSVDRGWMLGTDTQYF